What follows describes a single T cell receptor beta chain. The antigen remains unidentified. This CDR3 comprises 14 residues. Trimming shortened V by 5 bases and J by 10 bases, and 15 bases separated the two germline ends. Germline values: CDR1 SGHTA, CDR2 FQGTGA. This entry belongs to a study of T cell responses to AZD1222 COVID-19 vaccine. Study findings and constraints: Dominant CD4 TCR responses targeted spike regions 160-218 and 743-854.

Data came from immunoSEQ multiplex PCR; TCRdb stores just in-frame clones and leaves some out. This sample has over 130,000 clones, with roughly 90% found just once. The receptor's source is an adult who received the AZD1222 COVID-19 vaccine. This material consisted of peripheral blood, taken 28 days after the second AZD1222 dose. The V gene is TRBV7-3, the J gene TRBJ1-6; D not resolved. This chain's CDR3 is CASSPSGEDSPLHF. The DNA for the CDR3 is TGTGCCAGCAGCCCAAGCGGGGAGGACTCACCCCTCCACTTT.